This T cell receptor (beta chain) comes out of a study of T-cell memory formation after mild COVID-19. The overall study: TCR clusters were mostly confined to one donor each.

V was pared by 7 bases and J by 5 bases, with 11 bases between. Germline values: CDR1 MNHNY, CDR2 SVGAGI (reference sequence). The CDR3 loop spans 12 amino acids. TCR alpha and TCR beta cDNA libraries carrying sample barcodes and UMIs were produced by 5'RACE using constant-segment primers. MiXCR, applied by TCRdb to the 5' RACE reads, yields one record per CDR3 protein. The sample consists of tens of thousands of distinct CDR3 sequences, approximately 10% of them appearing once. Many counts were recorded for this clonotype. The antigen is unknown. Findings of the study overall: That cross-reactive memory joined was suggested by some responding clones appearing in pre-infection memory.

The receptor comes from a man younger than 35 who had mild COVID-19 (a few samples of this study predate the infection). Cell type and time point are not known. This sequence joins TRBV6-6 and TRBJ2-5; D remains unclear. Sequenced sample: PBMCs or a T cell subset sorted from them (not recorded which). This chain's CDR3 is CASTRPMETQYF. As DNA, the CDR3 is TGTGCCAGCACCCGACCCATGGAGACCCAGTACTTC.